This T cell receptor (beta chain) was sequenced in a study of T cell changes during pregnancy in multiple sclerosis. V lost 4 bases to trimming and J lost 4 bases, with 14 bases between them. This CDR3 spans 14 amino acids. The V gene's germline CDR1 is SGHNT and CDR2 YYREEE (reference sequence). The table came from immunoSEQ multiplex PCR; TCRdb's copy has only in-frame clones and leaves some out. Among under 60,000 clones listed, 92% were seen once. The receptor was derived from a female donor with multiple sclerosis, enrolled in a pregnancy study. The chain has TRBV5-4 and TRBJ1-1, with D possibly matching TRBD1 (6 bases). The sequencing here drew on CD4+ T cells from peripheral blood mononuclear cells, taken after pregnancy. The CDR3 sequence: CASSEQGVSTEAFF. CDR3 sequence (DNA): TGTGCCAGCAGCGAACAGGGAGTGAGCACTGAAGCTTTCTTT. The variable domain in full, with the rest retrieved from reference TRBV5-4 and TRBJ1-1, is ETGVTQSPTHLIKTRGQQVTLRCSSQSGHNTVSWYQQALGQGPQFIFQYYREEENGRGNFPPRFSGLQFPNYSSELNVNALELDDSALYLCASSEQGVSTEAFFGQGTRLTVV.